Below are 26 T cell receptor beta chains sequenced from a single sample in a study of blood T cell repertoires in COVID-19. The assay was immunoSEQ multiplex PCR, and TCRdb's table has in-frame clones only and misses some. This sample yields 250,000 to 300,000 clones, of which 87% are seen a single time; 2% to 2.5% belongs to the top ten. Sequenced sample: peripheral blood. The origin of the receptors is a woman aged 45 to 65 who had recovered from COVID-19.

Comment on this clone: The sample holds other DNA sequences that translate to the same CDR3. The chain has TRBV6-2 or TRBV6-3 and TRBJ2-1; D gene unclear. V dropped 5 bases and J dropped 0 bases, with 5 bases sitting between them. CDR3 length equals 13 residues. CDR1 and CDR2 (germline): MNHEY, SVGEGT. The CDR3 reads CASSLSSYNEQFF. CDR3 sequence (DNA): TGTGCCAGCAGTCTTTCCTCCTACAATGAGCAGTTCTTC.

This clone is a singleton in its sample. In DNA, the CDR3 is TGTGCCTGGGGGGGGGAGGGCAATCAGCCCCAGCATTTT. Amino acids: CAWGGEGNQPQHF. V usage is TRBV30 and J usage is TRBJ1-5; D possibly corresponds to TRBD1 (5 bases). The length of the CDR3 is 13 residues. In germline, CDR1 is GTSNPN, CDR2 SVGIG (reference sequence). The V gene lost 5 bases and the J gene lost 2 bases, with 10 bases spanning the gap.

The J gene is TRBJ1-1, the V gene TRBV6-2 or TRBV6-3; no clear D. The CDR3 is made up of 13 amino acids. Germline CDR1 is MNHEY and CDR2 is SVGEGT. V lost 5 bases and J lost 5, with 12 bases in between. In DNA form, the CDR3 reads TGTGCCAGCAGTACCCGTCGAGCAACTGAAGCTTTCTTT. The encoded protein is CASSTRRATEAFF.

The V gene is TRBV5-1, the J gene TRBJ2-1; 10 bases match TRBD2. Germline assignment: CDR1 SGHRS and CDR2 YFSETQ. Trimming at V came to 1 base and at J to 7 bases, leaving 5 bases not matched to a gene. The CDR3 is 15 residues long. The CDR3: CASSLSGGAWNEQFF. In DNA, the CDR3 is TGCGCCAGCAGCTTGAGCGGGGGGGCATGGAATGAGCAGTTCTTC.

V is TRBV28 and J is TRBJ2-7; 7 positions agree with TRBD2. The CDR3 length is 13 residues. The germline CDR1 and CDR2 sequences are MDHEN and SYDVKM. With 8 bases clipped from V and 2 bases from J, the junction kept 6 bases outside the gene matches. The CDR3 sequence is CASSRGRAYEQYF. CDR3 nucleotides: TGTGCCAGCTCCCGGGGGAGGGCCTACGAGCAGTACTTC.

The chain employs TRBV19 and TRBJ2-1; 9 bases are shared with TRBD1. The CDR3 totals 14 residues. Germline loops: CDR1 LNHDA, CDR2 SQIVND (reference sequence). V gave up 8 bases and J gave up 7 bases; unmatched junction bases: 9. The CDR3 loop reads CASLDRGSRNEQFF. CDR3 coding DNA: TGTGCCAGTCTCGACAGGGGGTCTAGGAATGAGCAGTTCTTC. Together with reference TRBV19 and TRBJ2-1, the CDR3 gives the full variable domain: DGGITQSPKYLFRKEGQNVTLSCEQNLNHDAMYWYRQDPGQGLRLIYYSQIVNDFQKGDIAEGYSVSREKKESFPLTVTSAQKNPTAFYLCASLDRGSRNEQFFGPGTRLTVL.

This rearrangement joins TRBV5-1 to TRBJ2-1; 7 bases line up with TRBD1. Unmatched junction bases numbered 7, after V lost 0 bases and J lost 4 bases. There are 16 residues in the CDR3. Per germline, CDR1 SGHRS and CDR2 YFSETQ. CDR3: CASSLAGQSRYNEQFF. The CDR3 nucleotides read TGCGCCAGCAGCTTGGCGGGACAGAGTAGATACAATGAGCAGTTCTTC.

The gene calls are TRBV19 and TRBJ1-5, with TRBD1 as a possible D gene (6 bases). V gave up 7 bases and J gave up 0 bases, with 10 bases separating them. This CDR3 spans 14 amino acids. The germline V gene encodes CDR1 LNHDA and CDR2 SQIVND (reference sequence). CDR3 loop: CASTTGNSNQPQHF. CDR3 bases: TGTGCCAGTACCACAGGGAATAGCAATCAGCCCCAGCATTTT.

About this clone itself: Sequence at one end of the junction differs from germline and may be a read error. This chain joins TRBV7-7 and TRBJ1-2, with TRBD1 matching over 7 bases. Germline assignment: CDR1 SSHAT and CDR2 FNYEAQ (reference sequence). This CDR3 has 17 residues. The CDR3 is CASSLSPGQGVNYGYTF. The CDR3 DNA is TGTGCTAGCAGCTTATCACCGGGGCAGGGGGTGAACTATGGCTACACCTTC.

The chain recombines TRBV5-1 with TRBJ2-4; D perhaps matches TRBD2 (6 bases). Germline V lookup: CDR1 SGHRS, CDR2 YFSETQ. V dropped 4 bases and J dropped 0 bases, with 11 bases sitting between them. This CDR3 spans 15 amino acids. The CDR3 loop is CASSPGRGAKNIQYF. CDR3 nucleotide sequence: TGCGCCAGCAGCCCGGGGCGGGGAGCCAAAAACATTCAGTACTTC.

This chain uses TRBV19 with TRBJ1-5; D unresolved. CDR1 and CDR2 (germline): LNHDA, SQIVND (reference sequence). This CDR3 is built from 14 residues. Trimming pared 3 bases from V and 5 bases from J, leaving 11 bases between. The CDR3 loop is CASSIFGRDQPQHF. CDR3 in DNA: TGTGCCAGTAGTATCTTCGGGAGGGATCAGCCCCAGCATTTT.

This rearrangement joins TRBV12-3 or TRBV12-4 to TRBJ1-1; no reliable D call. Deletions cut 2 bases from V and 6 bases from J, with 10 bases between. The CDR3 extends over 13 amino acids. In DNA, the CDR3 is TGTGCCAGCAGTTTAATATTAGTGGCTGAAGCTTTCTTT. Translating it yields CASSLILVAEAFF.

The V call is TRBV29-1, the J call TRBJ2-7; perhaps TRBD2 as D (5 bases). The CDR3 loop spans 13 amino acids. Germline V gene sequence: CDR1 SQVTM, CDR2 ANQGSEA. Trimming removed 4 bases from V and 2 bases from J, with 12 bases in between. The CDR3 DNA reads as TGCAGCGTTGGGGGTGGGGAGCCCTACGAGCAGTACTTC. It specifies CSVGGGEPYEQYF.

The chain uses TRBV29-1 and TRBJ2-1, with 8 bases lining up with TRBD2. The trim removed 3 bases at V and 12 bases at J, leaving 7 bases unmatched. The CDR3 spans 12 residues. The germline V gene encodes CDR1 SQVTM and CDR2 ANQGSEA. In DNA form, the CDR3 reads TGCAGCGTTGACATGCGGGAGGTAGGGCAGTTCTTC. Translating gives CSVDMREVGQFF.

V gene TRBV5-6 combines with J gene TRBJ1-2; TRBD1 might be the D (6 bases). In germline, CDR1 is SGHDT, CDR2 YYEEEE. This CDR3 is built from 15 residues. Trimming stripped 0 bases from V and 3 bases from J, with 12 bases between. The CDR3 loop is CASSLAGQQYYGYTF. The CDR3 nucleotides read TGTGCCAGCAGCTTGGCCGGACAGCAGTACTATGGCTACACCTTC.

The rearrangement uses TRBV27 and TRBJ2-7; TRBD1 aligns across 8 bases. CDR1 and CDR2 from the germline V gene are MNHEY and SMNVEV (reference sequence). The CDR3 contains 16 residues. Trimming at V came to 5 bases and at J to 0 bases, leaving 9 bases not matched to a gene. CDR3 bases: TGTGCCAGCAGTCCGGGGACAGGAAAACTCTCCTACGAGCAGTACTTC. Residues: CASSPGTGKLSYEQYF.

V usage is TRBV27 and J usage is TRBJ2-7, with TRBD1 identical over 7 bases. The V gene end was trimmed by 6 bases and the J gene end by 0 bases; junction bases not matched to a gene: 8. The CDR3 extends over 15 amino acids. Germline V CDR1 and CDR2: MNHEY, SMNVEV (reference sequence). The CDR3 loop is CASSLTGVSSYEQYF. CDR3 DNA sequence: TGTGCCAGCAGCCTAACAGGGGTCAGCTCCTACGAGCAGTACTTC.

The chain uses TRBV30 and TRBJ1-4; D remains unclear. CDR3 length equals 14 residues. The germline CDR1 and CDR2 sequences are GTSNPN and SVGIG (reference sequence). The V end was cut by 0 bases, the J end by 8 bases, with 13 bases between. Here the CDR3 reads CAWSVLSGGEKLFF. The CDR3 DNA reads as TGTGCCTGGAGTGTCCTGAGCGGAGGGGAAAAACTGTTTTTT.

This chain's CDR3 is CAITPRAENYGYTF. The CDR3 coding sequence is TGTGCCATCACCCCGAGGGCGGAAAACTATGGCTACACCTTC. The V gene is TRBV10-3, the J gene TRBJ1-2; D unclear. CDR3 size: 14 residues. CDR1 ENHRY and CDR2 SYGVKD come from the germline V gene. The ends were cut back, 7 bases at V and 2 bases at J, with 14 bases in the middle.

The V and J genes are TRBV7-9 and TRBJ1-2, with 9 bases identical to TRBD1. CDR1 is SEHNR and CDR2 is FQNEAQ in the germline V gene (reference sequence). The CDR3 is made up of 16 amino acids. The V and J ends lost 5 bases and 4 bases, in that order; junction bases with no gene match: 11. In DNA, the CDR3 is TGTGCCAGCAGCAAATTACCGGGACAGGGCTCCTATGGCTACACCTTC. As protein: CASSKLPGQGSYGYTF.

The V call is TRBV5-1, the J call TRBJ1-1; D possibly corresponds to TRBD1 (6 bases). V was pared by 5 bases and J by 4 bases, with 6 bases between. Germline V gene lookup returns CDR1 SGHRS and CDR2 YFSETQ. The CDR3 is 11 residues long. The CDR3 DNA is TGCGCCAGCAGACAGGGCACTGAAGCTTTCTTT. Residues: CASRQGTEAFF.

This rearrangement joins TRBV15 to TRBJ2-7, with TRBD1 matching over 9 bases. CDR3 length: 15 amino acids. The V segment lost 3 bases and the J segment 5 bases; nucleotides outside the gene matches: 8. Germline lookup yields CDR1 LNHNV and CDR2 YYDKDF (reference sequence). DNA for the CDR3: TGTGCCACCAGCAGGGGGGGGACAGGGAGGCACGAGCAGTACTTC. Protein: CATSRGGTGRHEQYF.

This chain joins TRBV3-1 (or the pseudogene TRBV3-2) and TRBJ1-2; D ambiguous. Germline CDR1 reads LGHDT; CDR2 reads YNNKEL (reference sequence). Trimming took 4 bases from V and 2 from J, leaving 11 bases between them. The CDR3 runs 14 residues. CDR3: CASSLIPGNYGYTF. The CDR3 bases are TGTGCCAGCAGCCTGATACCAGGAAACTATGGCTACACCTTC.

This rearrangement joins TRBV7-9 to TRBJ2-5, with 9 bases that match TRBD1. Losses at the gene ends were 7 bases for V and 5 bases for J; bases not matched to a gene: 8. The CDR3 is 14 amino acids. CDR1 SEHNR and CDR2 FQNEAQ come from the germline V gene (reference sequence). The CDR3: CASNHNRGLETQYF. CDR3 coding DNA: TGTGCCAGCAACCACAACAGGGGGCTTGAGACCCAGTACTTC.

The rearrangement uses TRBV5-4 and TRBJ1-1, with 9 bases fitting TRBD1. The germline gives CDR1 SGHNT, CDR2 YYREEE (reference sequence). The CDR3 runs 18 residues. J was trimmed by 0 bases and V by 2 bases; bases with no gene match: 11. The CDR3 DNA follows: TGTGCCAGCAGCTTTGACCCCCGGGACAGGGCGATGAACACTGAAGCTTTCTTT. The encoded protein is CASSFDPRDRAMNTEAFF.

CDR3 residues: CASSGSSGYNSPLHF. The CDR3 DNA is TGTGCCTCAAGTGGGAGTTCTGGCTATAATTCACCCCTCCACTTT. The chain couples TRBV19 to TRBJ1-6; D unclear. This CDR3 region has 15 residues. Per the germline V gene, CDR1 is LNHDA and CDR2 is SQIVND (reference sequence). Trimming took 11 bases from V and 3 from J, leaving 17 bases between them.